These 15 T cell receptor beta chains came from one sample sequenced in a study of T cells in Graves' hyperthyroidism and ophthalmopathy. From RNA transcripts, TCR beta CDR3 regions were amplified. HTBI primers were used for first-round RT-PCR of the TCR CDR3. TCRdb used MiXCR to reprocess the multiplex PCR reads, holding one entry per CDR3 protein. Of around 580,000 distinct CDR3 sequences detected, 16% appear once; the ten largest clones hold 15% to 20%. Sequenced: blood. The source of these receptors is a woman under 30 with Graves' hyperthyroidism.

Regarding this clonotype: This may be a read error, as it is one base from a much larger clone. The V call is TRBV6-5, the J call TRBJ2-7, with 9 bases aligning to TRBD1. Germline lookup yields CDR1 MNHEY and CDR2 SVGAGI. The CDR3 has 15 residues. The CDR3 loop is CVSSYSRDRAYEQYF. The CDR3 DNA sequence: TGTGTCAGCAGTTACTCGAGGGACAGGGCGTACGAGCAGTACTTC.

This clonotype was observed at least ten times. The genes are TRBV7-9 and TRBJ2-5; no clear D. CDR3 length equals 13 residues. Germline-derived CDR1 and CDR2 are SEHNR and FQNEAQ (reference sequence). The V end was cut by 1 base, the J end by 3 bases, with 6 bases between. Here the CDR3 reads CASSLGNKETQYF. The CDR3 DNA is TGTGCCAGCAGCTTAGGAAATAAAGAGACCCAGTACTTC. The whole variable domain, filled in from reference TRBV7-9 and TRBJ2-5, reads DTGVSQNPRHKITKRGQNVTFRCDPISEHNRLYWYRQTLGQGPEFLTYFQNEAQLEKSRLLSDRFSAERPKGSFSTLEIQRTEQGDSAMYLCASSLGNKETQYFGPGTRLLVL.

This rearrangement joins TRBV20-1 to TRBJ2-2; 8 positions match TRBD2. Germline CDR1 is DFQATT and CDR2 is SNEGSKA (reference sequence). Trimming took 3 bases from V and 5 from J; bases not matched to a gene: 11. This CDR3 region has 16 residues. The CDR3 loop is CSARVRLAGVTGELFF. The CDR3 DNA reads TGCAGTGCTAGGGTACGGCTAGCGGGTGTAACCGGGGAGCTGTTTTTT.

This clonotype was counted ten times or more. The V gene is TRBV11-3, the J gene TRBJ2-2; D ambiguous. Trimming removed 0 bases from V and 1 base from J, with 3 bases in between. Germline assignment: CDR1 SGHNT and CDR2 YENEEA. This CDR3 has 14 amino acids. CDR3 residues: CASSLDGNTGELFF. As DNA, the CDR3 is TGTGCCAGCAGCTTAGACGGGAACACCGGGGAGCTGTTTTTT.

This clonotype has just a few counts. Written as DNA, the CDR3 is TGCGCCAGCAGCTTCAGTCTCAATCAGCCCCAGCATTTT. Encoded protein: CASSFSLNQPQHF. The genes are TRBV5-1 and TRBJ1-5, with no clear D. Germline V gene sequence: CDR1 SGHRS, CDR2 YFSETQ. Trimming took 2 bases from V and 3 from J, leaving 6 bases between them. The CDR3 runs 13 residues.

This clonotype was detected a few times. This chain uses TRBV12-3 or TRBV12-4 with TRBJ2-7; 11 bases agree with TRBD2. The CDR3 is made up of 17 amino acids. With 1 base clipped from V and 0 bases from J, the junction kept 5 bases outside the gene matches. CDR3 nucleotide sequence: TGTGCCAGCAGTTTAGGGGGAACTAGCGGGAGCTCCTACGAGCAGTACTTC. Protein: CASSLGGTSGSSYEQYF.

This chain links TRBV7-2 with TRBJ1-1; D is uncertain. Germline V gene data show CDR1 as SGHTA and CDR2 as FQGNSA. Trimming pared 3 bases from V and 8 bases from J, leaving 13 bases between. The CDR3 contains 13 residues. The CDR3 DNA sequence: TGTGCCAGCAGCTTGTCCGGATTCCCCGAAGCTTTCTTT. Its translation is CASSLSGFPEAFF.

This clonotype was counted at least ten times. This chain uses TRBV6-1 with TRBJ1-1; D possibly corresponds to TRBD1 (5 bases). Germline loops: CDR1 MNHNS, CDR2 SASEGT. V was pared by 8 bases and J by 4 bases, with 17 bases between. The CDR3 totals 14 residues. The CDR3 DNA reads TGTGCCAGCGGGTCGGGGGGAGAGAGCACTGAAGCTTTCTTT. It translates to CASGSGGESTEAFF.

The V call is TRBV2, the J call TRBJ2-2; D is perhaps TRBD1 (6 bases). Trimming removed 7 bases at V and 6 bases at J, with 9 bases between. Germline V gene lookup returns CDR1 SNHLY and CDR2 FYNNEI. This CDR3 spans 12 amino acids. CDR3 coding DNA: TGTGCCAGCATAACAGGGCCCGGGGAGCTGTTTTTT. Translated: CASITGPGELFF. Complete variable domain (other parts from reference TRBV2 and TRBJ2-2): EPEVTQTPSHQVTQMGQEVILRCVPISNHLYFYWYRQILGQKVEFLVSFYNNEISEKSEIFDDQFSVERPDGSNFTLKIRSTKLEDSAMYFCASITGPGELFFGEGSRLTVL.

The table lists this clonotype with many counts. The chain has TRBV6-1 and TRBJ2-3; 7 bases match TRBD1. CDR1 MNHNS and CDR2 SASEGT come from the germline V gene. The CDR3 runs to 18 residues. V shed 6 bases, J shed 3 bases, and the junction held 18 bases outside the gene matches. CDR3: CASRPNLKTGKLTDTQYF. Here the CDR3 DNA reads TGTGCCAGCAGGCCCAACCTCAAGACAGGGAAACTAACAGATACGCAGTATTTT.

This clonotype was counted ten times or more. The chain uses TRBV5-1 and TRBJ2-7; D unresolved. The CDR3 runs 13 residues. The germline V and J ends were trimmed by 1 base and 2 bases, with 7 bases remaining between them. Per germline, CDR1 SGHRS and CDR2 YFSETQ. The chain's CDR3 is CASSLSRPYEQYF. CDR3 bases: TGCGCCAGCAGCTTGTCGCGCCCCTACGAGCAGTACTTC.

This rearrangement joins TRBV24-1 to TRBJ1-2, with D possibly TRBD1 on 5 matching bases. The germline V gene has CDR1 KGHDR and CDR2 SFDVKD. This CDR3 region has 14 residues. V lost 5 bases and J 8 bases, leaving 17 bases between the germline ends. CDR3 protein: CATSADPGRGGYTF. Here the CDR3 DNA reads TGTGCCACCAGTGCCGACCCAGGGAGGGGAGGCTACACCTTC.

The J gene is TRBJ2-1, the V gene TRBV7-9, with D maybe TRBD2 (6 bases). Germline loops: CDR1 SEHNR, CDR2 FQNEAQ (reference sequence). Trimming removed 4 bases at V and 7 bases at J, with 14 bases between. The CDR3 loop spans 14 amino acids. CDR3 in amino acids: CASSSTPRGNEQFF. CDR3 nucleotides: TGTGCCAGCAGCTCGACCCCACGGGGGAATGAGCAGTTCTTC.

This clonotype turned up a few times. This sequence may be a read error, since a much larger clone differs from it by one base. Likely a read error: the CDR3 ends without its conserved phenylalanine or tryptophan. CDR3 DNA sequence: TGTGCCAGCAGCCAAAAATGGGGAGGTGGTAACACTGAAGCTTTCCTT. This encodes CASSQKWGGGNTEAFL. The genes are TRBV3-1 and TRBJ1-1; D not resolved. With 2 bases removed from V and 2 bases from J, the gap between germline ends came to 15 bases. Germline V gene lookup returns CDR1 LGHDT and CDR2 YNNKEL (reference sequence). The CDR3 loop spans 16 amino acids.

The CDR3 DNA is TGTGCCAGCAGCCCCAACCTGGCGGTCTACGAGCAGTACTTC. Translation: CASSPNLAVYEQYF. V gene TRBV3-1 combines with J gene TRBJ2-7; no clear D gene. The length of the CDR3 is 14 residues. Germline V lookup: CDR1 LGHDT, CDR2 YNNKEL (reference sequence). V lost 4 bases and J lost 3, with 13 bases in between.